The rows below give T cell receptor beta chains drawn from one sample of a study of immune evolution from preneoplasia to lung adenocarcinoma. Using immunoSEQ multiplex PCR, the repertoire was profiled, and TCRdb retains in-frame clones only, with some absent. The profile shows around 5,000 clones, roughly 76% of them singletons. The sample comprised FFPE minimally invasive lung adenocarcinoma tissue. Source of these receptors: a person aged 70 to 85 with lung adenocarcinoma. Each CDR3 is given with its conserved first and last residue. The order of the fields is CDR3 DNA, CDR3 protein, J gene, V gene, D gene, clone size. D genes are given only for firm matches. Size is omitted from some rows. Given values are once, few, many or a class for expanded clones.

CDR3nt: TGTGCCAGCAGCATGGACAGGTCGAGTACCGGGGAGCTGTTTTTT
CDR3aa: CASSMDRSSTGELFF
j_gene: TRBJ2-2
v_gene: TRBV7-6
d_gene: TRBD1
abundance: NA

CDR3nt: TGTGCCAGCAGTCCGCGAGGGGGAAGTCAGCCCCAGCATTTT
CDR3aa: CASSPRGGSQPQHF
j_gene: TRBJ1-5
v_gene: TRBV28
d_gene: NA
abundance: NA

CDR3nt: TGTGCCATCAGTGTAGCGGTCGGGGACACCGGGGAGCTGTTTTTT
CDR3aa: CAISVAVGDTGELFF
j_gene: TRBJ2-2
v_gene: TRBV10-3
d_gene: NA
abundance: NA

CDR3nt: TGCAGCGCGGACAGGGGGCCCTCCTCGAAAGCTTTCTTT
CDR3aa: CSADRGPSSKAFF
j_gene: TRBJ1-1
v_gene: TRBV29-1
d_gene: TRBD1
abundance: NA

CDR3nt: TGTGCTAGTGGTTTGCAAAGGGGCTCCTACAATGAGCAGTTCTTC
CDR3aa: CASGLQRGSYNEQFF
j_gene: TRBJ2-1
v_gene: TRBV12-5
d_gene: NA
abundance: NA

CDR3nt: TGTGCCAGCAGCGCTGGGGGGGCGTTTCCTGGAAACACCATATATTTT
CDR3aa: CASSAGGAFPGNTIYF
j_gene: TRBJ1-3
v_gene: TRBV9
d_gene: NA
abundance: few

CDR3nt: TGTGCCTGGAGTGTATTGCAGGGGGTTAATAATTCACCCCTCCACTTT
CDR3aa: CAWSVLQGVNNSPLHF
j_gene: TRBJ1-6
v_gene: TRBV30
d_gene: TRBD1
abundance: few

CDR3nt: TGTGCCAGCAGTTTCGGTTTCAGTAGCGGGAGGGAGACCCAGTACTTC
CDR3aa: CASSFGFSSGRETQYF
j_gene: TRBJ2-5
v_gene: TRBV28
d_gene: TRBD2
abundance: once

CDR3nt: TGCAGCATCCTCCGGGATCCTAATCACACAGATACGCAGTATTTT
CDR3aa: CSILRDPNHTDTQYF
j_gene: TRBJ2-3
v_gene: TRBV29-1
d_gene: NA
abundance: NA

CDR3nt: TGTGCCAGCAGTTTATACGGACAGGCGGTTGAAAAACTGTTTTTT
CDR3aa: CASSLYGQAVEKLFF
j_gene: TRBJ1-4
v_gene: TRBV28
d_gene: TRBD1
abundance: few

CDR3nt: TGTGCCAGCAGCGTAGCCCCGGGGGAGAAACTGTTTTTT
CDR3aa: CASSVAPGEKLFF
j_gene: TRBJ1-4
v_gene: TRBV9
d_gene: NA
abundance: NA

CDR3nt: TGTGCCAGCAGCTTGTTTCGTGGCTGGACTGAAGCTTTCTTT
CDR3aa: CASSLFRGWTEAFF
j_gene: TRBJ1-1
v_gene: TRBV5-6
d_gene: NA
abundance: NA

CDR3nt: TGTGCCAGCAGCAAAGACAGGGGCACTGGTTATGGCTACACCTTC
CDR3aa: CASSKDRGTGYGYTF
j_gene: TRBJ1-2
v_gene: TRBV5-4
d_gene: TRBD1
abundance: NA

CDR3nt: TGTGCCTGGAGTGTGGGAGGGGCGTCTAATGAAAAACTGTTTTTT
CDR3aa: CAWSVGGASNEKLFF
j_gene: TRBJ1-4
v_gene: TRBV30
d_gene: NA
abundance: NA

CDR3nt: TGTGCCAGCAGTTTACCAGGGGGCCTGGAGACCCAGTACTTC
CDR3aa: CASSLPGGLETQYF
j_gene: TRBJ2-5
v_gene: TRBV28
d_gene: TRBD1
abundance: NA

CDR3nt: TGTGCCAGCAGGCTCGCCGGGACAGGGAACGAAAAACTGTTTTTT
CDR3aa: CASRLAGTGNEKLFF
j_gene: TRBJ1-4
v_gene: TRBV28
d_gene: TRBD1
abundance: NA

CDR3nt: TGTGCCAGCAGCGTAGGTCAGGGTGGGGAGACCCAGTACTTC
CDR3aa: CASSVGQGGETQYF
j_gene: TRBJ2-5
v_gene: TRBV9
d_gene: NA
abundance: NA

CDR3nt: TGTGCCAGCAGCTTAGGTGGGAGAACCTCCCAGTACGAGCAGTACTTC
CDR3aa: CASSLGGRTSQYEQYF
j_gene: TRBJ2-7
v_gene: TRBV7-2
d_gene: NA
abundance: NA

CDR3nt: TGTGCCAGCAGTAAAACCGGGACTAGGGAAGAGACCCAGTACTTC
CDR3aa: CASSKTGTREETQYF
j_gene: TRBJ2-5
v_gene: TRBV2
d_gene: TRBD2
abundance: NA

CDR3nt: TGTGCCAGCAGCAATCACCCGGGGAATGAGCAGTTCTTC
CDR3aa: CASSNHPGNEQFF
j_gene: TRBJ2-1
v_gene: TRBV9
d_gene: NA
abundance: NA

CDR3nt: TGTGCCAGCAGCTCGACTAGCGGGACCTACGAGCAGTACTTC
CDR3aa: CASSSTSGTYEQYF
j_gene: TRBJ2-7
v_gene: TRBV11-2
d_gene: TRBD2
abundance: NA

CDR3nt: TGTGCTAGTGGTTTGGGGCGGGGGGATACGCAGTATTTT
CDR3aa: CASGLGRGDTQYF
j_gene: TRBJ2-3
v_gene: TRBV12-5
d_gene: TRBD2
abundance: NA

CDR3nt: TGTGCCAGCAGTTCCGAGGGACAGCGTTTCTATGGCTACACCTTC
CDR3aa: CASSSEGQRFYGYTF
j_gene: TRBJ1-2
v_gene: TRBV27
d_gene: TRBD1
abundance: NA

CDR3nt: TGTGCCAGCAGCCGGGGACAGGCGAGCTCCTACGAGCAGTACTTC
CDR3aa: CASSRGQASSYEQYF
j_gene: TRBJ2-7
v_gene: TRBV7-9
d_gene: TRBD1
abundance: NA

CDR3nt: TGCAGCGCACAACAGGGTTTGCAGAAGACCCAGTACTTC
CDR3aa: CSAQQGLQKTQYF
j_gene: TRBJ2-5
v_gene: TRBV29-1
d_gene: NA
abundance: NA

CDR3nt: TGTGCCAGACGGTTCTACGAGCAGTACTTC
CDR3aa: CARRFYEQYF
j_gene: TRBJ2-7
v_gene: TRBV2
d_gene: NA
abundance: few

CDR3nt: TGTGCCAGCAGCTTGGAACCGCTCAATGAGCAGTTCTTC
CDR3aa: CASSLEPLNEQFF
j_gene: TRBJ2-1
v_gene: TRBV5-4
d_gene: NA
abundance: NA

CDR3nt: TGTGCCAGCAGTTTGGGGACAGGCCCCTACGAGCAGTACTTC
CDR3aa: CASSLGTGPYEQYF
j_gene: TRBJ2-7
v_gene: TRBV27
d_gene: TRBD1
abundance: NA

CDR3nt: TGCGCCAGCAGCCAAGAAGGGGCGGTGAACACTGAAGCTTTCTTT
CDR3aa: CASSQEGAVNTEAFF
j_gene: TRBJ1-1
v_gene: TRBV4-1
d_gene: NA
abundance: NA

CDR3nt: TGTGCCAGCAGCTTAGTCGGAGGGGTAGGAGGCGAGCAGTACTTC
CDR3aa: CASSLVGGVGGEQYF
j_gene: TRBJ2-7
v_gene: TRBV7-8
d_gene: NA
abundance: NA

CDR3nt: TGCGCCAGCAGCCAAGAGTCTAGAGGCGGATACTATGGCTACACCTTC
CDR3aa: CASSQESRGGYYGYTF
j_gene: TRBJ1-2
v_gene: TRBV4-1
d_gene: NA
abundance: NA

CDR3nt: TGTGCCAGCAGCTTTGAGGGGCGGGAATCGATATACGAGCAGTACTTC
CDR3aa: CASSFEGRESIYEQYF
j_gene: TRBJ2-7
v_gene: TRBV12-1
d_gene: NA
abundance: once

CDR3nt: TGTGCCAGCCTTTGGTCGACGAGGGCCGGGGAGCTGTTTTTT
CDR3aa: CASLWSTRAGELFF
j_gene: TRBJ2-2
v_gene: TRBV7-2
d_gene: NA
abundance: NA

CDR3nt: TGTGCCAGCAGCTCCCGCGGGACCACGACCGAGGAGCTGTTTTTT
CDR3aa: CASSSRGTTTEELFF
j_gene: TRBJ2-2
v_gene: TRBV5-4
d_gene: NA
abundance: NA